This T cell receptor beta chain was documented in a study of shared clonotypes between healthy human individuals. General observations from the study: Estimated richness values were generally larger in naive subsets than in memory subsets. Clonotype sharing among donors likely depends on sequencing depth.

This clone has just a few counts. What it binds is not known. CDR1 and CDR2 from the germline V gene are MNHNS and SASEGT. The V end was cut by 2 bases, the J end by 4 bases, with 12 bases between. The CDR3 has 14 amino acids. In the source study's methods: Junction-only sequences produced by ImmunoSEQ had no quality scores, so filtering differed. Sequenced by immunoSEQ multiplex PCR; TCRdb stores in-frame clones only, minus some. That table is the source of V, J and clone size, and D and trimming were worked out from the DNA. The sample records roughly 1,100,000 clones, around four fifths being singletons.

The chain combines TRBV6-1 with TRBJ2-7; D uncertain. The sample was memory CD4+ T cells sorted from blood. Regarding subset: CD45RA-negative fraction. This clonotype was sampled from a man aged 18 to 30 in good health. The CDR3 region is CASSEWEGPYEQYF. The CDR3 coding sequence is TGTGCCAGCAGTGAATGGGAAGGTCCGTACGAGCAGTACTTC.